This T cell receptor (beta chain) came from a study of cytomegalovirus exposure and HLA in healthy donors. Study overall: An earlier analysis found 117 million unique TCR beta sequences from about 190 million T cells. Study results and caveats: As a later analysis revealed, the rate of TCR association differed by HLA locus, with DRB1 most and HLA-C fewest. Most observed TCR sequences were rare, whereas some public TCRs were detected in many donors.

This CDR3 has 14 amino acids. The germline CDR1 and CDR2 sequences are LNHDA and SQIVND (reference sequence). V was clipped by 1 base and J by 5 bases, with 12 bases between them. PCR primers comprised 60 Vbeta and 13 Jbeta primers. Profiled with immunoSEQ multiplex PCR; TCRdb holds only in-frame clones, not every one. Here the sample spans 55,000 to 65,000 clones, around 80% being singletons. On this clone itself: No antigen is known for it.

This clonotype was sampled from a woman younger than 45 in good health and CMV-seronegative. Sequenced sample: PBMCs. V is TRBV19 and J is TRBJ2-7, with a possible D match to TRBD1 (5 bases). CDR3 DNA: TGTGCCAGTAGTATAGGACAGACGACCCACGAGCAGTACTTC. It translates to CASSIGQTTHEQYF.